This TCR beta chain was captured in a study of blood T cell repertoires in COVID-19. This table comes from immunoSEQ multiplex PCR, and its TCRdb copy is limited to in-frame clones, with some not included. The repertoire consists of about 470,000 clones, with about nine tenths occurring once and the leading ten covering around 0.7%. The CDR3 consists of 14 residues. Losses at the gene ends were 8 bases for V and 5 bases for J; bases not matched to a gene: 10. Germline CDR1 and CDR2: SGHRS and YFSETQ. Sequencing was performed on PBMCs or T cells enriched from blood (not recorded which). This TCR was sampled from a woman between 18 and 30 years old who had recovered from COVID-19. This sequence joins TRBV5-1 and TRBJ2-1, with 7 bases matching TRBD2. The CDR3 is CASGGEKIDNEQFF. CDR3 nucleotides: TGCGCCAGTGGGGGGGAAAAAATCGACAATGAGCAGTTCTTC.